These 17 T cell receptor beta chains came from one sample sequenced in a study of T cells in narcolepsy. Assay: immunoSEQ multiplex PCR; the TCRdb copy retains only in-frame clones and omits some. The repertoire holds about 40,000 clones, with about 87% as singletons. The specimen was CD45RA- memory CD4+ T cells from PBMCs. Receptors were obtained from a human donor with narcolepsy.

The V and J genes are TRBV28 and TRBJ1-4, with 7 nucleotides matching TRBD1. The CDR3 length is 15 residues. Germline CDR1 reads MDHEN; CDR2 reads SYDVKM. Trimming at V came to 4 bases and at J to 6 bases, leaving 8 bases not matched to a gene. CDR3 in amino acids: CASSSPQGRYEKLFF. In DNA, the CDR3 is TGTGCCAGCAGTTCTCCACAGGGGAGGTATGAAAAACTGTTTTTT.

The chain carries TRBV5-6 and TRBJ2-2; 10 bases are shared with TRBD2. Trimming removed 8 bases from V and 6 bases from J; junction bases left unmatched: 1. This CDR3 is built from 12 residues. The germline V gene encodes CDR1 SGHDT and CDR2 YYEEEE. DNA for the CDR3: TGTGCCAGACTAGCGGGGCCCGGGGAGCTGTTTTTT. The encoded protein is CARLAGPGELFF.

The rearrangement links TRBV6-1 to TRBJ1-5; D gene ambiguous. This CDR3 spans 17 amino acids. The germline gives CDR1 MNHNS, CDR2 SASEGT. V gave up 4 bases and J gave up 0 bases, with 16 bases separating them. This CDR3 reads CASSASFNGYSNQPQHF. In nucleotides, the CDR3 is TGTGCCAGCAGTGCCAGTTTCAACGGGTATAGCAATCAGCCCCAGCATTTT.

J is TRBJ2-7 and V is TRBV30; tentative D call: TRBD2 (6 bases). The germline V gene encodes CDR1 GTSNPN and CDR2 SVGIG (reference sequence). Trimming removed 0 bases at V and 0 bases at J, with 12 bases between. This CDR3 is 15 amino acids long. CDR3 sequence: CAWSVPGGDSYEQYF. The CDR3 DNA reads as TGTGCCTGGAGTGTACCGGGCGGGGACTCCTACGAGCAGTACTTC. Based on the CDR3 plus reference TRBV30 and TRBJ2-7, the full variable domain is SQTIHQWPATLVQPVGSPLSLECTVEGTSNPNLYWYRQAAGRGLQLLFYSVGIGQISSEVPQNLSASRPQDRQFILSSKKLLLSDSGFYLCAWSVPGGDSYEQYFGPGTRLTVT.

This chain links TRBV5-6 with TRBJ2-3; 13 nucleotides match TRBD2. CDR1 SGHDT and CDR2 YYEEEE come from the germline V gene. The V gene end was trimmed by 0 bases and the J gene end by 1 base; junction bases not matched to a gene: 2. The CDR3 is 17 amino acids. The CDR3 here is CASSLGTSGGGTDTQYF. Written as DNA, the CDR3 is TGTGCCAGCAGCTTGGGCACTAGCGGGGGGGGCACAGATACGCAGTATTTT.

The chain recombines TRBV10-3 with TRBJ2-1, with 10 bases lining up with TRBD2. CDR1 ENHRY and CDR2 SYGVKD come from the germline V gene. The CDR3 contains 14 residues. The V segment lost 10 bases and the J segment 6 bases; nucleotides outside the gene matches: 9. The CDR3 reads CATREREGRNEQFF. In nucleotides, the CDR3 is TGTGCCACCAGAGAGCGGGAGGGCCGCAATGAGCAGTTCTTC.

The CDR3: CASSSGQGIGKLFF. CDR3 DNA sequence: TGTGCCAGCAGCTCGGGACAGGGAATAGGAAAACTGTTTTTT. This sequence joins TRBV2 and TRBJ1-4, with 9 bases that match TRBD1. The CDR3 consists of 14 residues. V gave up 6 bases and J gave up 10 bases; unmatched junction bases: 9. Germline V gives CDR1 SNHLY, CDR2 FYNNEI. Combining the CDR3 with reference TRBV2 and TRBJ1-4 gives the whole variable domain EPEVTQTPSHQVTQMGQEVILRCVPISNHLYFYWYRQILGQKVEFLVSFYNNEISEKSEIFDDQFSVERPDGSNFTLKIRSTKLEDSAMYFCASSSGQGIGKLFFGSGTQLSVL.

With respect to this clone: The junction shows a germline mismatch at one end, possibly a read error. The chain joins TRBV7-9 to TRBJ2-6, with D possibly being TRBD2 (6 bases). CDR3 length equals 17 residues. Germline CDR1 is SEHNR and CDR2 is FQNEAQ (reference sequence). The CDR3 DNA reads as TGTGCCAGCAGCCGCGATGGCCCTGCCGGAGGGGCCAACGCCCTGACTTTC. Translating it yields CASSRDGPAGGANALTF. The complete variable domain, with remaining parts taken from reference TRBV7-9 and TRBJ2-6, reads DTGVSQNPRHKITKRGQNVTFRCDPISEHNRLYWYRQTLGQGPEFLTYFQNEAQLEKSRLLSDRFSAERPKGSFSTLEIQRTEQGDSAMYLCASSRDGPAGGANALTFGAGSRLTVL.

The chain links TRBV25-1 to TRBJ2-2, with unresolved D. V lost 7 bases and J lost 4, with 10 bases in between. Germline-derived CDR1 and CDR2 are MGHDK and SYGVNS. The CDR3 has 13 residues. For the CDR3, the DNA is TGTGCCAGCACAAGGGTTGGCACCGGGGAGCTGTTTTTT. Its protein is CASTRVGTGELFF.

The chain recombines TRBV5-6 with TRBJ2-2; D possibly corresponds to TRBD1 (6 bases). Germline values: CDR1 SGHDT, CDR2 YYEEEE. The CDR3 length is 18 residues. Trimming took off 2 bases at V and 1 base at J, with 18 bases between the two ends. The CDR3 loop is CASSLDTILDRNTGELFF. The CDR3, as DNA: TGTGCCAGCAGCTTAGACACCATACTGGACAGGAACACCGGGGAGCTGTTTTTT.

As to this clone: A read error may account for a junction end that differs from germline. The chain employs TRBV2 and TRBJ2-7; D uncertain. This CDR3 is built from 17 residues. Germline V CDR1 and CDR2: SNHLY, FYNNEI. CDR3 sequence reads: CASSEGGPGGYSYEQYF. The CDR3 DNA reads TGTGCCAGCAGCGAAGGCGGCCCCGGCGGATACTCCTACGAGCAGTACTTC.

This sequence joins TRBV11-1 and TRBJ1-6; a weak D match, TRBD1 (6 bases). The germline V gene has CDR1 SGHAT and CDR2 FQDESV (reference sequence). Trimming cost V 5 bases and J 4 bases, with 9 bases left between them. CDR3 size: 14 residues. The CDR3 reads CASSPGQYNSPLHF. CDR3 sequence (DNA): TGTGCCAGCAGCCCTGGACAGTATAATTCACCCCTCCACTTT.

The chain recombines TRBV6-5 with TRBJ2-7; D possibly corresponds to TRBD1 (6 bases). Trimming shortened V by 5 bases and J by 2 bases, and 16 bases separated the two germline ends. The CDR3 has 15 residues. CDR1 and CDR2 from the germline V gene are MNHEY and SVGAGI. The CDR3: CASSGRQDTPYEQYF. The CDR3, as DNA: TGTGCCAGCAGTGGAAGACAGGATACGCCCTACGAGCAGTACTTC.

The chain combines TRBV29-1 with TRBJ1-1; D is unresolved. Per germline, CDR1 SQVTM and CDR2 ANQGSEA. The V and J ends lost 1 base and 1 base respectively, with 4 bases between them. This CDR3 region has 12 residues. The CDR3 region is CSVEGQNTEAFF. Here the CDR3 DNA reads TGCAGCGTTGAAGGTCAGAACACTGAAGCTTTCTTT.

This chain uses TRBV7-3 with TRBJ2-3; 8 bases are a match to TRBD2. The CDR3 spans 15 residues. Trimming removed 3 bases from V and 7 bases from J; junction bases left unmatched: 9. Germline-derived CDR1 and CDR2 are SGHTA and FQGTGA. The CDR3 loop is CASSFTAGDGNTQYF. The CDR3 nucleotides read TGTGCCAGCAGCTTCACAGCGGGAGATGGCAATACGCAGTATTTT.

The chain has TRBV5-4 and TRBJ2-2; D tentatively reads TRBD1 or TRBD2 (5 bases each). There are 14 residues in the CDR3. The germline V and J ends were trimmed by 6 bases and 7 bases, with 16 bases remaining between them. Germline V gives CDR1 SGHNT, CDR2 YYREEE (reference sequence). This CDR3 is CASNLRDGNGELFF. Here the CDR3 DNA reads TGTGCCAGCAATCTCCGGGACGGCAACGGGGAGCTGTTTTTT.

V usage is TRBV5-1 and J usage is TRBJ2-2; the match to TRBD1 covers 11 bases. Germline lookup yields CDR1 SGHRS and CDR2 YFSETQ. Unmatched junction bases numbered 7, after V lost 4 bases and J lost 2 bases. The CDR3 consists of 17 residues. CDR3 DNA sequence: TGCGCCAGCAGCGCGCGGACAGGGGGCAGTAACACCGGGGAGCTGTTTTTT. As protein: CASSARTGGSNTGELFF.